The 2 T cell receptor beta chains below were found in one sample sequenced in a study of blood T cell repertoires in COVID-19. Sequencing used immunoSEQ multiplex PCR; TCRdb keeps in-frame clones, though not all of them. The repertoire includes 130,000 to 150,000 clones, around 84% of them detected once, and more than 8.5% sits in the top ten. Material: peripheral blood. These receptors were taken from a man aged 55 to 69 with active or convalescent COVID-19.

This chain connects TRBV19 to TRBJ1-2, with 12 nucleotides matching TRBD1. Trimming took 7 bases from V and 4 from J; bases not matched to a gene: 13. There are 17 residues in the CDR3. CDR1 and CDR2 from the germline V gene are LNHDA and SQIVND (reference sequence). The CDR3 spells CASNTPGTGGVSYGYTF. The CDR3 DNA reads TGTGCCAGTAATACCCCCGGGACAGGGGGCGTAAGCTATGGCTACACCTTC.

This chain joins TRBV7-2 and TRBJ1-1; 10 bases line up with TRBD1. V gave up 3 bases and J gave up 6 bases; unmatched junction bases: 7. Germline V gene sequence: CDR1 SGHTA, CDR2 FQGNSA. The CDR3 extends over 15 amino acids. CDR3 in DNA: TGTGCCAGCAGCTTGATGACAGGGGGCTTATCTGAAGCTTTCTTT. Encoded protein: CASSLMTGGLSEAFF.